These 14 T cell receptor beta chains originate from one sample sequenced in a study of blood T cells in healthy people across ages. A J-beta primer mix and a sample-barcoded 5' primer were used in a second PCR of roughly 6 to 11 cycles. TCRdb itself ran the 5' RACE reads through MiXCR, one entry per CDR3 protein. The sample lists some 1.8 million distinct CDR3 sequences, roughly 43% occurring once. The sequenced sample was blood. The receptors were sampled from a human donor in good health.

The chain links TRBV18 to TRBJ2-5, with 8 bases aligning to TRBD2. J gave up 1 base and V 4 bases, and 11 bases lay outside the gene matches. The CDR3 sequence is 17 residues long. Per germline, CDR1 KGHSH and CDR2 LQKENI. The CDR3 DNA is TGTGCCAGCTCACTAGGGAGCGGGGGCGTCTTCCAAGAGACCCAGTACTTC. Protein product: CASSLGSGGVFQETQYF.

In its sample, this clonotype was seen a few times. The chain uses TRBV27 and TRBJ2-7; D may correspond to TRBD1 or TRBD2 (5 bases each). Per germline, CDR1 MNHEY and CDR2 SMNVEV (reference sequence). V dropped 5 bases and J dropped 6 bases, with 20 bases sitting between them. The CDR3 runs 15 residues. The CDR3 protein is CASSPIHLWDGEQYF. The DNA for the CDR3 is TGTGCCAGCAGTCCTATCCACTTATGGGACGGCGAGCAGTACTTC.

The V gene is TRBV5-1, the J gene TRBJ2-5; 8 positions agree with TRBD1. Trimming at V came to 4 bases and at J to 2 bases, leaving 4 bases not matched to a gene. CDR1 and CDR2 from the germline V gene are SGHRS and YFSETQ. This CDR3 is 14 amino acids long. The DNA for the CDR3 is TGCGCCAGCAGCATGACAGGGGTTCAAGAGACCCAGTACTTC. It encodes CASSMTGVQETQYF.

The rearrangement links TRBV7-2 to TRBJ1-1; perhaps TRBD1 as D (6 bases). This CDR3 region has 15 residues. Between the trimmed V and J ends, which lost 5 bases and 5 bases, there was a span of 18 bases. The germline V gene encodes CDR1 SGHTA and CDR2 FQGNSA. This CDR3 is CASSPRTAMRTEAFF. The CDR3 DNA reads TGTGCCAGCAGCCCGCGGACAGCCATGAGAACTGAAGCTTTCTTT.

In its sample, this clonotype was seen a few times. V gene TRBV9 combines with J gene TRBJ1-2, with D uncertain. There are 16 residues in the CDR3. V was pared by 2 bases and J by 8 bases, with 22 bases between. Germline values: CDR1 SGDLS, CDR2 YYNGEE. In nucleotides, the CDR3 is TGTGCCAGCAGCGTCCGGGCAGTAATTGCCGCCTACGGCTACACCTTC. It codes for CASSVRAVIAAYGYTF.

This clonotype appeared a single time. The CDR3 DNA reads TGTGCCAGCGCAAGGGAGGCAGAAGATGGCTACACCTTC. The encoded protein is CASAREAEDGYTF. V gene TRBV7-2 combines with J gene TRBJ1-2, with no clear D. Per germline, CDR1 SGHTA and CDR2 FQGNSA. Trimming took 8 bases from V and 6 from J, leaving 16 bases between them. This CDR3 spans 13 amino acids. The whole variable domain, remainder taken from reference TRBV7-2 and TRBJ1-2, is GAGVSQSPSNKVTEKGKDVELRCDPISGHTALYWYRQSLGQGLEFLIYFQGNSAPDKSGLPSDRFSAERTGGSVSTLTIQRTQQEDSAVYLCASAREAEDGYTFGSGTRLTVV.

CDR3 sequence reads: CASSPDITGYGYTF. The CDR3, as DNA: TGTGCCAGCAGCCCCGACATCACGGGCTATGGCTACACCTTC. The chain is built from TRBV5-5 and TRBJ1-2; D unresolved. Germline CDR1 SGHKS, CDR2 YYEKEE (reference sequence). This CDR3 is built from 14 residues. V was trimmed by 4 bases and J by 4 bases, leaving 14 bases between them.

This clonotype appeared a few times. The chain links TRBV18 to TRBJ2-5; 8 bases are a match to TRBD1. CDR1 is KGHSH and CDR2 is LQKENI in the germline V gene. The CDR3 sequence is 15 residues long. V was pared by 1 base and J by 5 bases, with 6 bases of the junction left unmatched. CDR3 sequence (DNA): TGTGCCAGCTCACCACTAGACAGGGGAATCGAGACCCAGTACTTC. Translated: CASSPLDRGIETQYF. Based on the CDR3 plus reference TRBV18 and TRBJ2-5, the full variable domain is NAGVMQNPRHLVRRRGQEARLRCSPMKGHSHVYWYRQLPEEGLKFMVYLQKENIIDESGMPKERFSAEFPKEGPSILRIQQVVRGDSAAYFCASSPLDRGIETQYFGPGTRLLVL.

The chain has TRBV3-1 and TRBJ1-4; D gene unclear. The CDR3 is made up of 15 amino acids. Deletions cut 2 bases from V and 4 bases from J, with 11 bases between. The germline V gene encodes CDR1 LGHDT and CDR2 YNNKEL (reference sequence). CDR3 DNA: TGTGCCAGCAGCCAATTTACTAGAGATAATGAAAAACTGTTTTTT. Protein sequence: CASSQFTRDNEKLFF.

The CDR3 DNA reads TGTGCCAGCACCGGCAGGGAGGGTTCACCCCTCCACTTT. Amino acids: CASTGREGSPLHF. This chain joins TRBV2 and TRBJ1-6; TRBD1 might be the D (5 bases). V dropped 7 bases and J dropped 9 bases, with 13 bases sitting between them. Germline-derived CDR1 and CDR2 are SNHLY and FYNNEI. The CDR3 extends over 13 amino acids.

This clonotype was counted many times. This sequence joins TRBV6-2 or TRBV6-3 and TRBJ2-7; 9 bases are shared with TRBD1. Germline loops: CDR1 MNHEY, CDR2 SVGEGT. This CDR3 has 12 amino acids. V lost 7 bases and J lost 4; bases outside the gene matches: 2. In DNA form, the CDR3 reads TGTGCCAGCAAACAGGGGGCTTACGAGCAGTACTTC. The encoded protein is CASKQGAYEQYF.

This clonotype showed up just a few times. This chain links TRBV5-1 with TRBJ2-4, with D possibly called TRBD1 or TRBD2 (5 bases each). Germline values: CDR1 SGHRS, CDR2 YFSETQ. The ends were cut back, 3 bases at V and 8 bases at J, with 15 bases in the middle. The CDR3 is made up of 14 amino acids. CDR3 DNA sequence: TGCGCCAGCAGCTGGACAACCTTCGGGGACATTCAGTACTTC. This translates into CASSWTTFGDIQYF.

This clonotype was observed a few times. The chain recombines TRBV7-2 with TRBJ2-5; 7 bases fit TRBD2. The ends lost 5 bases at V and 5 bases at J; junction bases unmatched: 5. CDR1 and CDR2 (germline): SGHTA, FQGNSA. This CDR3 is built from 13 residues. The CDR3 DNA is TGTGCCAGCAGCCGGACTAGGACTGAGACCCAGTACTTC. Translating gives CASSRTRTETQYF.

V usage is TRBV4-1 and J usage is TRBJ2-1; the D gene is possibly TRBD2 (7 bases). Trimming pared 0 bases from V and 8 bases from J, leaving 20 bases between. The germline CDR1 and CDR2 sequences are MGHRA and YSYEKL. This CDR3 has 17 amino acids. CDR3 DNA sequence: TGCGCCAGCAGCCAAGAAGGGGTCAGGGTAGGGGGGGATGAGCAGTTCTTC. Its protein is CASSQEGVRVGGDEQFF.